This T cell receptor (beta chain) was retrieved from a study of CD8+ T cells in alopecia areata. Following RNA extraction, reverse transcription yielded cDNA that acted as the sequencing template. Measured with immunoSEQ multiplex PCR; TCRdb has only the in-frame clones, and not every one. The sample lists some 120,000 clones; 60% to 65% were seen once. Treatment noted: oral pan-JAK inhibitor, 5-10 mg twice daily. The specimen comprised CD4+ T cells sorted from blood, sampled at week 4, from a patient treated with tofacitinib. This TCR was sampled from a human donor with alopecia areata.

CDR3 DNA sequence: TGTGCCAGCAGCGTACCGGGGCGATATGAAGCTTTCTTT. Translated, it gives CASSVPGRYEAFF. The V call is TRBV2, the J call TRBJ1-1, with D maybe TRBD1 (5 bases). CDR3 length: 13 amino acids. Germline V lookup: CDR1 SNHLY, CDR2 FYNNEI. V was cut by 6 bases and J by 7 bases, with 15 bases left in between.